This entry describes one T cell receptor (beta chain). This clonotype was seen a handful of times. Its antigen is not yet known. No per-base quality is available; no much larger clone lies one base away. Read against the paper, the sample's time point label means: patch test 2, 6 weeks after DPC sensitization. Taken with the paper, the label for treatment or condition translates to: therapeutic diphenylcyclopropenone sensitization with weekly scalp DPC. Blood at each patch-test visit was drawn before the patch test was applied. Patients were considered eligible if aged 18 to 70, diagnosed with alopecia and deemed suitable for DPC therapy, and patients were excluded if pregnant. Total RNA was extracted from unfractionated whole blood collected in Tempus Blood RNA tubes. CDR1 and CDR2 were assigned from the germline V gene as SGHAT and FQNNGV. The junction shows trimming of 0 bases on V and 5 bases on J, and the gene matches do not reach 13 bases of it. Measured from the cysteine to the phenylalanine, the CDR3 is 18 residues long. The read is trimmed to its CDR3 DNA, 54 bases read in frame from base 1.

Receptors were amplified or captured by RACE. Sequencer: NextSeq 500. Library preparation attached unique molecular identifiers to individual cDNA molecules for quantitative, reproducible TCR counting. Each blood RNA sample was used to sequence both TCR alpha and TCR beta chains. The original methods were these. Samples had a median of roughly 91,000 TCRs, with a range from 23,224 to 690,600. The Decombinator software suite was used to annotate the V, J and CDR3 of the TCR reads. For the PS versus PT1 abundance plots, all samples were subsampled to the same number of TCRs (28,000). TCRs were defined as expanded if absent before sensitization and observed at least eight times at the 2-week time point. TCRdb's own reprocessing of the public reads used fastp at Q25 and MiXCR and kept productive beta chains. Rows with a matching CDR3 protein are joined into one entry that keeps the most common DNA and genes. The V and J calls, along with clone size, are taken from TCRdb and not from the paper's own processing. The sample table lists about 69,000 distinct CDR3 sequences, 9% to 12% of them with a count of one. Jointly, the top ten make up 6.8% of the sample.

This sample stems from a study of human T cells and chemical hapten exposure (dated by TCRdb to about 2021). Regarding the research as a whole: For sensitization, 2% DPC in acetone was applied to a 2 cm by 2 cm area of upper inner arm skin. Throughout the study period of roughly 24 weeks, patients also received therapeutic DPC doses to the scalp every week. Peripheral blood TCR repertoire changes were tracked in vivo in alopecia patients during primary and secondary sensitization to the hapten diphenylcyclopropenone (DPC). Blood samples were taken from patients before sensitization (week 0) and then at 2, 6 and about 24 weeks after DPC sensitization. Alopecia areata with under or over 50% scalp involvement, alopecia totalis and alopecia universalis were represented in the patient cohort, which was mostly female. Patch testing was performed on the upper back with Finn chambers containing 0.01% DPC, and the patch tests were scored after 6 days according to International Contact Dermatitis Research Group standards. Libraries were pooled for sequencing, and per-sample TCR yields varied mainly because of small differences in library volumes within the pool. For TCR sequencing, blood came from about 29 alopecia patients at anywhere from one to four time points (pre-sensitization, 2, 6 and 24 weeks). General findings and caveats noted by the study authors: The number of TCRs above 1 in 1000 frequency did not change with DPC sensitization; there was no evidence of global repertoire structure alterations. A positive correlation was found between the number of PT1 expanded TCRs and patch test score, with significance reached at thresholds 8, 16 and 32 but not 4. Significantly more large CDR3 similarity clusters were formed by expanded TCRs than by pre-sensitization or healthy control sets, consistent with antigen-driven responses. All patients had alopecia, a presumed autoimmune disease, so their immune response might differ from that of healthy individuals. After repeated subsampling, changes were observed in the strength of the expansion versus patch-test correlation and in the threshold at which the correlation became significant.

The source was whole blood, collected in connection with sensitization to the hapten diphenylcyclopropenone (DPC). This sequence uses TRBV11-2 and TRBJ2-5; a stretch of 9 junction bases matches TRBD2. The TCR was taken from a woman in her forties or fifties with alopecia areata. Some clones in this sample may be carry-over from other donors' samples. The CDR3 has the sequence CASSLEEVPREGRETQYF. The DNA sequence reads TGTGCCAGCAGCTTAGAGGAGGTGCCGCGGGAGGGCCGTGAGACCCAGTACTTC.